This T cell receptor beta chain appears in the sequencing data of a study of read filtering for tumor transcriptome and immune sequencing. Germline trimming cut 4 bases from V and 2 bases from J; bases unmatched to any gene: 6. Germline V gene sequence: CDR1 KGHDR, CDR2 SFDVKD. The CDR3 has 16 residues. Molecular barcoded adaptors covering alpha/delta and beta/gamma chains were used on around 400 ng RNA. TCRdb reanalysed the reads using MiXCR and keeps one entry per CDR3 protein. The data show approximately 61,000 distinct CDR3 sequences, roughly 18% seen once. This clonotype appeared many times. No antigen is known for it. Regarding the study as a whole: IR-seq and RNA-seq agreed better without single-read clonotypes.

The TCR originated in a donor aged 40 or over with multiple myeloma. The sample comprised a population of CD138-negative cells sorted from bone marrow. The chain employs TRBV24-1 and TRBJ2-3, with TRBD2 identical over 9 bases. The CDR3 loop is CATSESGRLYTDTQYF. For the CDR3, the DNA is TGTGCCACCAGTGAGAGCGGGAGGCTCTACACAGATACGCAGTATTTT.